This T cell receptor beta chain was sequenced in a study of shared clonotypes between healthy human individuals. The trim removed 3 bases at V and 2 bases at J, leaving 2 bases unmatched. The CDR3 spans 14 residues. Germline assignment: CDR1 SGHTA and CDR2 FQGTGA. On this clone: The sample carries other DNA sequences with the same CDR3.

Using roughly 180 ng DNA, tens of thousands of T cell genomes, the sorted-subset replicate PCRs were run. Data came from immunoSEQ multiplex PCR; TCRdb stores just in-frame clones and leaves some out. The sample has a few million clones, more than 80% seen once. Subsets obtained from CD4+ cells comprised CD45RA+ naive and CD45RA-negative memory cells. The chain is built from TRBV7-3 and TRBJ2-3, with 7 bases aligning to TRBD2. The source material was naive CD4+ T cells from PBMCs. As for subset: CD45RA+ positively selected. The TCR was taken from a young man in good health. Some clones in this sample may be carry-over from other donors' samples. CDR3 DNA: TGTGCCAGCAGCTTGACTAGCCCCACAGATACGCAGTATTTT. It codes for CASSLTSPTDTQYF.